The 26 T cell receptor beta chains below were found in one sample sequenced in a study of blood T cells in healthy people across ages. Primed by a sample-barcoded 5' primer and a J-beta primer mix, a second PCR proceeded for about 6 to 11 cycles. Each CDR3 protein is one row after TCRdb ran MiXCR on the 5' RACE reads. The sample contains 1.2 million to 1.5 million distinct CDR3 sequences, around two fifths of which appear only once. Sequenced sample: blood. The receptors shown here come from a woman between 18 and 29 years old in good health.

The chain carries TRBV5-5 and TRBJ2-3; 12 nucleotides agree with TRBD2. The CDR3 contains 18 residues. Unmatched junction bases numbered 11, after V lost 4 bases and J lost 2 bases. Germline CDR1 SGHKS, CDR2 YYEKEE (reference sequence). CDR3 nucleotide sequence: TGTGCCAGCAGCCCAAAAAAGACTAGCGGGGGCCTCACAGATACGCAGTATTTT. Amino acid sequence: CASSPKKTSGGLTDTQYF.

This clonotype showed up just a few times. This chain joins TRBV20-1 and TRBJ1-2, with D uncertain. Per the germline V gene, CDR1 is DFQATT and CDR2 is SNEGSKA (reference sequence). The CDR3 contains 10 residues. The V and J ends lost 6 bases and 12 bases respectively, with 14 bases between them. CDR3: CSATGLTDTF. The CDR3 DNA reads as TGCAGTGCGACCGGGCTTACGGACACCTTC.

This clonotype has just a few counts. The chain combines TRBV7-2 with TRBJ2-5, with 9 bases that match TRBD2. Germline CDR1 reads SGHTA; CDR2 reads FQGNSA. V lost 1 base and J lost 5; bases outside the gene matches: 5. The CDR3 totals 15 residues. The chain's CDR3 is CASSLERLAVETQYF. The CDR3 DNA reads TGTGCCAGCAGCTTAGAGCGACTAGCGGTGGAGACCCAGTACTTC.

The rearrangement links TRBV2 to TRBJ2-3; a weak D match, TRBD2 (6 bases). V lost 8 bases and J lost 3, with 24 bases in between. Germline-derived CDR1 and CDR2 are SNHLY and FYNNEI. This CDR3 contains 17 residues. The CDR3: CASQQGGGTIRTDTQYF. In nucleotides, the CDR3 is TGTGCCAGCCAACAAGGAGGAGGGACGATTCGAACAGATACGCAGTATTTT.

This clonotype showed up just a few times. The chain combines TRBV27 with TRBJ1-2; TRBD1 is a possible D gene (6 bases). Between the trimmed V and J ends, which lost 6 bases and 2 bases, there was a span of 19 bases. This CDR3 spans 16 amino acids. CDR1 is MNHEY and CDR2 is SMNVEV in the germline V gene (reference sequence). CDR3 protein: CASRKARGVKNYGYTF. CDR3 nucleotide sequence: TGTGCCAGCAGAAAAGCTAGGGGGGTGAAGAACTATGGCTACACCTTC.

This chain links TRBV29-1 with TRBJ1-2; TRBD1 might be the D (6 bases). This CDR3 comprises 15 residues. Deletions cut 6 bases from V and 8 bases from J, with 25 bases between. Per the germline V gene, CDR1 is SQVTM and CDR2 is ANQGSEA. CDR3 in amino acids: CSVEGTGHLSWGYTF. The DNA of the CDR3 is TGCAGCGTCGAGGGGACGGGACATCTCTCGTGGGGCTACACCTTC.

A few counts support this clonotype. The rearrangement links TRBV5-1 to TRBJ2-5; either TRBD1 or TRBD2 may fit D (5 bases each). This CDR3 region has 15 residues. The ends were cut back, 4 bases at V and 0 bases at J, with 13 bases in the middle. From germline, CDR1 is SGHRS and CDR2 YFSETQ. CDR3 in amino acids: CASSEDSGNQETQYF. CDR3 coding DNA: TGCGCCAGCAGCGAAGACAGCGGAAACCAAGAGACCCAGTACTTC. Variable domain in full (rest from reference TRBV5-1 and TRBJ2-5): KAGVTQTPRYLIKTRGQQVTLSCSPISGHRSVSWYQQTPGQGLQFLFEYFSETQRNKGNFPGRFSGRQFSNSRSEMNVSTLELGDSALYLCASSEDSGNQETQYFGPGTRLLVL.

For the CDR3, the DNA is TGTGCCAGCAGTGCCGACTGGAACTCCTACGAGCAGTACTTC. This translates into CASSADWNSYEQYF. The genes are TRBV6-5 and TRBJ2-7; no clear D gene. CDR3 length: 14 residues. Deletions cut 5 bases from V and 0 bases from J, with 11 bases between. CDR1 is MNHEY, CDR2 SVGAGI, per germline.

The V gene is TRBV20-1, the J gene TRBJ2-1; 8 positions match TRBD2. The germline V gene encodes CDR1 DFQATT and CDR2 SNEGSKA (reference sequence). The CDR3 is 14 residues long. The V and J ends lost 2 bases and 10 bases, in that order; junction bases with no gene match: 10. The CDR3 loop is CSARSGLASGEQFF. CDR3 nucleotide sequence: TGCAGTGCTAGATCCGGACTAGCCTCAGGAGAGCAGTTCTTC.

The rearrangement joins TRBV12-3 or TRBV12-4 to TRBJ2-1; 9 bases are a match to TRBD2. V dropped 5 bases and J dropped 7; count of bases not matched to a gene: 12. The length of the CDR3 is 16 residues. DNA of the CDR3: TGTGCCAGCAGTCCCTCTTCAGCGGGGGGCCGGAATGAGCAGTTCTTC. It translates to CASSPSSAGGRNEQFF.

The chain recombines TRBV7-6 with TRBJ2-7, with TRBD2 matching over 8 bases. The CDR3 extends over 15 amino acids. V was clipped by 4 bases and J by 5 bases; unmatched bases: 10. In germline, CDR1 is SGHVS, CDR2 FNYEAQ. CDR3 sequence: CASSSGLAFRDEQYF. The CDR3 coding sequence is TGTGCCAGCAGCTCTGGACTAGCCTTTCGGGACGAGCAGTACTTC.

V gene TRBV12-3 or TRBV12-4 combines with J gene TRBJ2-5; 10 nucleotides match TRBD2. The CDR3 spans 15 residues. The V segment lost 3 bases and the J segment 11 bases; nucleotides outside the gene matches: 12. Here the CDR3 reads CASSFLAGVVREQYF. In nucleotides, the CDR3 is TGTGCCAGCAGTTTCCTAGCGGGAGTGGTGAGAGAGCAGTACTTC.

This clonotype was counted a few times. CDR3 DNA sequence: TGTGCCAGCAGCCAAGAATGGGGGCAGGGAGTTGAGCAGTTCTTC. Its protein is CASSQEWGQGVEQFF. V and J are TRBV4-2 and TRBJ2-1; possibly TRBD1 for D (6 bases). The CDR3 consists of 15 residues. Trimming took off 0 bases at V and 9 bases at J, with 15 bases between the two ends. CDR1 LGHNA and CDR2 YNFKEQ come from the germline V gene.

This chain links TRBV12-3 or TRBV12-4 with TRBJ2-3, with TRBD2 identical over 8 bases. The CDR3 consists of 15 residues. Losses at the gene ends were 4 bases for V and 8 bases for J; bases not matched to a gene: 11. The CDR3 loop is CASSWGSGGGATQYF. The CDR3 region has the DNA TGTGCCAGCAGTTGGGGGAGCGGGGGTGGGGCTACGCAGTATTTT.

The chain joins TRBV12-3 or TRBV12-4 to TRBJ1-2; no definite D call. V gave up 3 bases and J gave up 2 bases, with 13 bases separating them. The CDR3 is 15 residues long. CDR3 sequence: CASSLGGSGNYGYTF. CDR3 nucleotides: TGTGCCAGCAGTTTGGGAGGTAGTGGGAACTATGGCTACACCTTC.

V gene TRBV6-1 combines with J gene TRBJ2-1; 7 nucleotides match TRBD2. Germline assignment: CDR1 MNHNS and CDR2 SASEGT. The CDR3 contains 17 residues. V dropped 4 bases and J dropped 0; count of bases not matched to a gene: 9. CDR3 sequence reads: CASSGATSMSSYNEQFF. The CDR3 DNA is TGTGCCAGCAGTGGGGCGACTAGCATGAGCTCCTACAATGAGCAGTTCTTC.

There are a few counts of this clonotype. The rearrangement uses TRBV27 and TRBJ2-4; D not resolved. Gene TRBJ2-7 matches the end of the DNA better, so the J call may be wrong. Germline values: CDR1 MNHEY, CDR2 SMNVEV (reference sequence). This CDR3 is built from 11 residues. The CDR3 DNA is TGTGCCAGCAGTTTATTTGTCGAGCAGTACTTC. Translation gives CASSLFVEQYF.

The chain is built from TRBV27 and TRBJ1-1; 9 bases fit TRBD1. V gave up 5 bases and J gave up 10 bases; unmatched junction bases: 14. CDR3 length: 15 residues. Looked up from germline, CDR1 is MNHEY and CDR2 is SMNVEV (reference sequence). Written as DNA, the CDR3 is TGTGCCAGCAGTCGCACCGCCGGGACAGGGTGCCGAGCTTTCTTT. Its translation: CASSRTAGTGCRAFF.

The sample holds a few counts of this clonotype. The rearrangement joins TRBV3-1 to TRBJ2-3; TRBD2 aligns across 8 bases. This CDR3 is 16 amino acids long. Germline V lookup: CDR1 LGHDT, CDR2 YNNKEL (reference sequence). J gave up 6 bases and V 2 bases, and 10 bases lay outside the gene matches. Here the CDR3 DNA reads TGTGCCAGCAGCCAAAGGGGAGCGGGGGATGTGGATACGCAGTATTTT. This encodes CASSQRGAGDVDTQYF.

With regard to this clonotype: A junction boundary mismatches the germline segment, possibly from a read error. The V call is TRBV20-1, the J call TRBJ2-5; 7 nucleotides align to TRBD2. CDR3 length: 14 amino acids. Looked up from germline, CDR1 is DFQATT and CDR2 is SNEGSKA (reference sequence). The CDR3 DNA sequence: TGCAGTGCTAGTCAGGCGGGAGTAACGGAGACCCCGTACTTC. Translating it yields CSASQAGVTETPYF.

The chain recombines TRBV3-1 with TRBJ2-5; maybe TRBD2 (6 bases). Germline CDR1 LGHDT, CDR2 YNNKEL (reference sequence). V lost 5 bases and J lost 1, with 14 bases in between. The CDR3 runs to 15 residues. CDR3 in amino acids: CASSMGFGGQETQYF. DNA for the CDR3: TGTGCCAGCAGCATGGGTTTCGGGGGCCAAGAGACCCAGTACTTC.

The V gene is TRBV2, the J gene TRBJ1-4, with D perhaps TRBD1 (5 bases). This CDR3 is 14 amino acids long. Germline lookup yields CDR1 SNHLY and CDR2 FYNNEI. V was clipped by 6 bases and J by 4 bases, with 12 bases between them. The chain's CDR3 is CASRAGTDNEKLFF. CDR3 nucleotide sequence: TGTGCCAGCAGAGCCGGGACTGATAATGAAAAACTGTTTTTT.

V is TRBV6-5 and J is TRBJ2-2, with a weak D call TRBD2 (6 bases). The CDR3 spans 15 residues. From germline, CDR1 is MNHEY and CDR2 SVGAGI. The ends were cut back, 2 bases at V and 3 bases at J, with 10 bases in the middle. The CDR3 DNA reads as TGTGCCAGCAGTTACAGCGGACTACACACCGGGGAGCTGTTTTTT. Its protein is CASSYSGLHTGELFF.

This clonotype has a single count. The chain couples TRBV28 to TRBJ2-7; 10 positions agree with TRBD2. From germline, CDR1 is MDHEN and CDR2 SYDVKM. J lost 2 bases, V lost 1 base, and 8 bases had no gene match. CDR3 length: 17 residues. This CDR3 reads CASSLLISGRKTYEQYF. The DNA for the CDR3 is TGTGCCAGCAGTTTATTAATTAGCGGGAGGAAGACCTACGAGCAGTACTTC.

The CDR3 protein is CASSPMVLQGRGSNQPQHF. CDR3 bases: TGCGCCAGCAGCCCCATGGTGTTGCAGGGCCGAGGGAGCAATCAGCCCCAGCATTTT. The J gene is TRBJ1-5, the V gene TRBV4-1; D may be TRBD1 (5 bases). The germline V gene has CDR1 MGHRA and CDR2 YSYEKL. The V gene lost 4 bases and the J gene lost 1 base, with 23 bases spanning the gap. The CDR3 runs 19 residues.

The rearrangement joins TRBV5-1 to TRBJ2-4; tentatively, D is TRBD1 or TRBD2 (5 bases each). The CDR3 loop spans 15 amino acids. Between the trimmed V and J ends, which lost 2 bases and 8 bases, there was a span of 17 bases. From germline, CDR1 is SGHRS and CDR2 YFSETQ. For the CDR3, the DNA is TGCGCCAGCAGCTTTATTACAGGCCTCGGGGACATTCAGTACTTC. Translated: CASSFITGLGDIQYF.